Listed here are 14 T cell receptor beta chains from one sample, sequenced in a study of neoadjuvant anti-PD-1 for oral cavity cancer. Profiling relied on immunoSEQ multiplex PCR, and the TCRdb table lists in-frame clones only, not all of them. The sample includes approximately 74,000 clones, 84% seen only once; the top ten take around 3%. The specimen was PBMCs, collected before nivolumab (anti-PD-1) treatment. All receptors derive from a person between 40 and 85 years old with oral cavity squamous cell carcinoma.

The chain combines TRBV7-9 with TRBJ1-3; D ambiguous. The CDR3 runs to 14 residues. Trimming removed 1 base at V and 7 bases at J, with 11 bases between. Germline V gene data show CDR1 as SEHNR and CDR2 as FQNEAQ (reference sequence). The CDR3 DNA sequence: TGTGCCAGCAGCTTAGGGCAGGCGGGGAACACCATATATTTT. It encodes CASSLGQAGNTIYF.

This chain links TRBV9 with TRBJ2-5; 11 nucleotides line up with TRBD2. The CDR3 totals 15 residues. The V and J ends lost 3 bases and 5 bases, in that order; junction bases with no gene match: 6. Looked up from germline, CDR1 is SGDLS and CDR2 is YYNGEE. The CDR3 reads CASSDSGRAGETQYF. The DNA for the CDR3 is TGTGCCAGCAGCGATAGCGGGAGGGCAGGGGAGACCCAGTACTTC. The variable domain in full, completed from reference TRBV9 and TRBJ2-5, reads DSGVTQTPKHLITATGQRVTLRCSPRSGDLSVYWYQQSLDQGLQFLIQYYNGEERAKGNILERFSAQQFPDLHSELNLSSLELGDSALYFCASSDSGRAGETQYFGPGTRLLVL.

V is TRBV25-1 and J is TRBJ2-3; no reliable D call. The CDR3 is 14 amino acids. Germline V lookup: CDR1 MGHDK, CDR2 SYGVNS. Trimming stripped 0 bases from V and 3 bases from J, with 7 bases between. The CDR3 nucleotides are TGTGCCAGCAGTGAATATATTGGTACAGATACGCAGTATTTT. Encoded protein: CASSEYIGTDTQYF. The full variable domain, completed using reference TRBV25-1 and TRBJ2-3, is EADIYQTPRYLVIGTGKKITLECSQTMGHDKMYWYQQDPGMELHLIHYSYGVNSTEKGDLSSESTVSRIRTEHFPLTLESARPSHTSQYLCASSEYIGTDTQYFGPGTRLTVL.

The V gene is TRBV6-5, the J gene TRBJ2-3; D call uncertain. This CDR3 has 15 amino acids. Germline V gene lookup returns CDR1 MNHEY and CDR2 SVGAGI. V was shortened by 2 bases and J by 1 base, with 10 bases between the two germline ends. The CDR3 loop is CASSYTPWGTDTQYF. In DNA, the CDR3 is TGTGCCAGCAGTTACACCCCCTGGGGCACAGATACGCAGTATTTT.

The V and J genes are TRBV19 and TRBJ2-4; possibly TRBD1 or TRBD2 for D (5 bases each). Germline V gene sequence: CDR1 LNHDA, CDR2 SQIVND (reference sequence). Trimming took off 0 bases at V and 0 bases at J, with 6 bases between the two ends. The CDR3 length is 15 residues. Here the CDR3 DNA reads TGTGCCAGTAGTATAGATGGGGGAGCCAAAAACATTCAGTACTTC. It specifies CASSIDGGAKNIQYF.

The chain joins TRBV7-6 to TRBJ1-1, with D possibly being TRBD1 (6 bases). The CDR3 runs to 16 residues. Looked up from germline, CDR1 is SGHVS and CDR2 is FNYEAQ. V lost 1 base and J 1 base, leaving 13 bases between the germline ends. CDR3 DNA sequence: TGTGCCAGCAGCTTAGGGGCGGGGACATCGAACACTGAAGCTTTCTTT. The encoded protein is CASSLGAGTSNTEAFF.

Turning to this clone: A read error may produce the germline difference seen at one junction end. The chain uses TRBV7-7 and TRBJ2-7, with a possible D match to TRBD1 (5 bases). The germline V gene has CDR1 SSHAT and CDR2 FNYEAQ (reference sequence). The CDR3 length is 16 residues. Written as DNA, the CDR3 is TGTGCTAGCAGCCCTACTTTGACAGCGAACTCCTACGAGCAGTACTTC. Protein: CASSPTLTANSYEQYF. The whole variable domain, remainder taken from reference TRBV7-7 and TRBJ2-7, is GAGVSQSPRYKVTKRGQDVTLRCDPISSHATLYWYQQALGQGPEFLTYFNYEAQPDKSGLPSDRFSAERPEGSISTLTIQRTEQRDSAMYRCASSPTLTANSYEQYFGPGTRLTVT.

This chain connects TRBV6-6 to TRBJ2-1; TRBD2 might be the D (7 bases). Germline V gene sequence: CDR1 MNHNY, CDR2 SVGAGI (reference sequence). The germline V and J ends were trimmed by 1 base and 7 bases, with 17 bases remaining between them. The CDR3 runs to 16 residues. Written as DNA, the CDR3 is TGTGCCAGCAGTTACTTAAGGGGGGGGGAGGGAAATGAGCAGTTCTTC. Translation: CASSYLRGGEGNEQFF.

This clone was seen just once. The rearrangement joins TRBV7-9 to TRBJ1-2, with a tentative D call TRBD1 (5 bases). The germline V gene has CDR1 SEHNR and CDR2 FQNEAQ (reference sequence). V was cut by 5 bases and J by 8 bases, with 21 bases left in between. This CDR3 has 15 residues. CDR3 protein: CASSLGERTSWGYTF. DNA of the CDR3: TGTGCCAGCAGCCTCGGAGAAAGGACATCTTGGGGCTACACCTTC.

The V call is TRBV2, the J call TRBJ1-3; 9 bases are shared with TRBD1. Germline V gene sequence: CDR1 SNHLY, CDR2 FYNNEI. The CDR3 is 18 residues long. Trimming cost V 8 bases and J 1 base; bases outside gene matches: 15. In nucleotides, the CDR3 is TGTGCCAGCCGCTTATCGGGGGACAGGGAACGGTCTGGAAACACCATATATTTT. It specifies CASRLSGDRERSGNTIYF.

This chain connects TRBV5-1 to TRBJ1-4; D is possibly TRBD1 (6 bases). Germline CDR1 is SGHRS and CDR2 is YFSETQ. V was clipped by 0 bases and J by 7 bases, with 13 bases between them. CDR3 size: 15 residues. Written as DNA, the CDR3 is TGCGCCAGCAGCTTGGAACAGGGCGGCGGTGAAAAACTGTTTTTT. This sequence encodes CASSLEQGGGEKLFF.

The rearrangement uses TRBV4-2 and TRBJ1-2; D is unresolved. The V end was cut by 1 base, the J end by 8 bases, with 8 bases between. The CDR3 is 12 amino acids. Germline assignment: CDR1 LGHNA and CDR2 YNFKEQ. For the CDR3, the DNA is TGTGCCAGCAGCCAAGGGGCCGGGGGCTACACCTTC. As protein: CASSQGAGGYTF.

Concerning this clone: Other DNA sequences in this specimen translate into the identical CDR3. The CDR3 here is CASRRTSGSSNEQFF. The CDR3 bases are TGTGCCAGCAGGCGGACTAGCGGGAGCTCCAATGAGCAGTTCTTC. The V and J genes are TRBV2 and TRBJ2-1; 13 bases map to TRBD2. The CDR3 covers 15 residues. J lost 6 bases, V lost 6 bases, and 5 bases had no gene match. Germline CDR1 SNHLY, CDR2 FYNNEI.

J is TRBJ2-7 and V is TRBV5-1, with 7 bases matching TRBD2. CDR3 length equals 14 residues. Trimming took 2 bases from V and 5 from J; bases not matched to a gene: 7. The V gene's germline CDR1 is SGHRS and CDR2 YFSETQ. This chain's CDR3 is CASSLMTSNHEQYF. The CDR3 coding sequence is TGCGCCAGCAGCTTAATGACTAGCAACCACGAGCAGTACTTC.